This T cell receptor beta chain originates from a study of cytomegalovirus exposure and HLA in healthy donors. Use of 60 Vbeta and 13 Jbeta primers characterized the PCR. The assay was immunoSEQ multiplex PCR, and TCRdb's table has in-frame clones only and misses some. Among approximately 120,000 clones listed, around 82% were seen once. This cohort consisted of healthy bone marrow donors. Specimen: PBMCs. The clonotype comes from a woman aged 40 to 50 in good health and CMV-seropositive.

The CDR3 DNA reads as TGTGCCAGCAGTTCCCCTCCAGGGGCTAATGAAAAACTGTTTTTT. Translated: CASSSPPGANEKLFF. This chain uses TRBV6-5 with TRBJ1-4; TRBD1 is a possible D gene (6 bases). CDR1 and CDR2 (germline): MNHEY, SVGAGI. Trimming stripped 4 bases from V and 3 bases from J, with 12 bases between. The CDR3 loop spans 15 amino acids.